Listed below are T cell receptor beta chains from one sample, sequenced in a study of brain T cells in children with intractable seizures. Produced via immunoSEQ multiplex PCR; TCRdb's table is partial and in-frame only. The sample lists about 22,000 clones; 90% to 95% were seen once. The material sequenced was peripheral blood, taken at surgery. The receptors shown here come from a boy younger than 18 with focal cortical dysplasia and intractable seizures. CDR3s include the opening cysteine and the closing phenylalanine or tryptophan. The D gene is left open where the match is weak. The size of a clone is reported for some rows only, either as once, few or many, or as a class for expanded clones.

D: -; J: TRBJ2-1; size: -; V: TRBV4-1; DNA: TGCGCCAGCAGCCAAGTATACGGCAATGAGCAGTTCTTC; CDR3: CASSQVYGNEQFF
D: -; J: TRBJ1-6; size: -; V: TRBV7-8; DNA: TGTGCCAGCAGCTTAGGGGTTGGGTCACCCCTCCACTTT; CDR3: CASSLGVGSPLHF
D: -; J: TRBJ1-1; size: -; V: TRBV11-2; DNA: TGTGCCAGCAGCGCGGGGGTGGCCGCTCGGGCTGAAGCTTTCTTT; CDR3: CASSAGVAARAEAFF
D: TRBD1; J: TRBJ2-2; size: -; V: TRBV18; DNA: TGTGCCAGCTCACCCGGGACAGGGAACACCGGGGAGCTGTTTTTT; CDR3: CASSPGTGNTGELFF
D: -; J: TRBJ1-2; size: -; V: TRBV10-3; DNA: TGTGCCATCAGTGAGTCCGGGGGGTGGTGGTCTGGCTACACCTTC; CDR3: CAISESGGWWSGYTF
D: -; J: TRBJ1-4; size: -; V: TRBV27; DNA: TGTGCCAGCAGCCCCCGGTGGAGTAATGAAAAACTGTTTTTT; CDR3: CASSPRWSNEKLFF
D: -; J: TRBJ2-7; size: -; V: TRBV5-1; DNA: TGCGCCAGCAGCTTGGCCGCCGACTACGAGCAGTACTTC; CDR3: CASSLAADYEQYF
D: -; J: TRBJ1-4; size: -; V: TRBV5-5; DNA: TGTGCCAGCAGCTTGGAAGTGGGGCGCGGTGATGAAAAACTGTTTTTT; CDR3: CASSLEVGRGDEKLFF
D: TRBD1; J: TRBJ2-2; size: few; V: TRBV5-6; DNA: TGTGCCAGCAGCTTAGGGACAGGAGTCACCGGGGAGCTGTTTTTT; CDR3: CASSLGTGVTGELFF
D: -; J: TRBJ1-1; size: -; V: TRBV10-3; DNA: TGTGCCATCAGTGAGTCGAGGATCTCCCTACTGGAAGCTTTCTTT; CDR3: CAISESRISLLEAFF
D: -; J: TRBJ1-5; size: -; V: TRBV6-1; DNA: TGTGCCAGCAGTGAAAGGGCATATCAGCCCCAGCATTTT; CDR3: CASSERAYQPQHF
D: -; J: TRBJ2-5; size: -; V: TRBV28; DNA: TGTGCCAGCAGTCTCAACTGGGACGGTCAAGAGACCCAGTACTTC; CDR3: CASSLNWDGQETQYF
D: TRBD1; J: TRBJ1-2; size: once; V: TRBV28; DNA: TGTGCCAGCAGTTTACTTAGAGACAGGGGGCTTGGCTACACCTTC; CDR3: CASSLLRDRGLGYTF
D: TRBD2; J: TRBJ2-1; size: -; V: TRBV4-1; DNA: TGCGCCAGCAGCCAAGACCCCAGGAGCGGGGGGGCCGGGGAGCAGTTCTTC; CDR3: CASSQDPRSGGAGEQFF
D: TRBD2; J: TRBJ2-1; size: -; V: TRBV28; DNA: TGTGCCAGCAGGATTCCTGGCGGACTAGCGGGGTCGGATGAGCAGTTCTTC; CDR3: CASRIPGGLAGSDEQFF
D: TRBD1; J: TRBJ1-6; size: few; V: TRBV6-2/TRBV6-3; DNA: TGTGCCAGCAGTTCACAGGGGATTAATTCACCCCTCCACTTT; CDR3: CASSSQGINSPLHF
D: -; J: TRBJ1-1; size: -; V: TRBV30; DNA: TGTGCCTGGAGTGGCGACCTGAACACTGAAGCTTTCTTT; CDR3: CAWSGDLNTEAFF
D: TRBD1; J: TRBJ1-3; size: -; V: TRBV7-9; DNA: TGTGCCAGCAGCCAGGGGACAGACTCTGGAAACACCATATATTTT; CDR3: CASSQGTDSGNTIYF
D: -; J: TRBJ1-1; size: -; V: TRBV2; DNA: TGTGCCAGCAGTGAAGCGCTTAAATCTGCAGCTTTCTTT; CDR3: CASSEALKSAAFF
D: -; J: TRBJ1-1; size: -; V: TRBV6-6; DNA: TGTGCCAGCACAGGGGCCACTGAAGCTTTCTTT; CDR3: CASTGATEAFF
D: -; J: TRBJ2-7; size: -; V: TRBV4-2; DNA: TGTGCCAGCAGCCAAGAAAACAGTGGTCCCGAGCAGTACTTC; CDR3: CASSQENSGPEQYF
D: -; J: TRBJ1-6; size: -; V: TRBV10-3; DNA: TGTGCCATCAGTGCGGCAGGGGCGATTAATTCACCCCTCCACTTT; CDR3: CAISAAGAINSPLHF
D: -; J: TRBJ1-1; size: once; V: TRBV7-9; DNA: TGTGCCAGCAGCTCCCAATCTCTAGGGACTGAAGCTTTCTTT; CDR3: CASSSQSLGTEAFF
D: TRBD1; J: TRBJ2-7; size: -; V: TRBV3-1/TRBV3-2; DNA: TGTGCCAGCAGCTCTCAGGGACAGGGGGCGAGAGAGCAGTACTTC; CDR3: CASSSQGQGAREQYF
D: TRBD1; J: TRBJ2-3; size: -; V: TRBV6-4; DNA: TGTGCCAGCAGTGACGGACAGGGGGCAGGATCAGATACGCAGTATTTT; CDR3: CASSDGQGAGSDTQYF
D: TRBD2; J: TRBJ2-1; size: -; V: TRBV3-1/TRBV3-2; DNA: TGTGCCAGCAGCCAAAGCCCTCAACTAGCGGGGGGCCTATACAATGAGCAGTTCTTC; CDR3: CASSQSPQLAGGLYNEQFF
D: -; J: TRBJ1-2; size: -; V: TRBV19; DNA: TGTGCCAGTAGTATAGGGGGGGCAGCTTATGGCTACACCTTC; CDR3: CASSIGGAAYGYTF
D: -; J: TRBJ1-2; size: -; V: TRBV9; DNA: TGTGCCAGCAGCGTAGATCTTGCGGACCGACCCTCGGGCTACACCTTC; CDR3: CASSVDLADRPSGYTF
D: -; J: TRBJ2-7; size: -; V: TRBV5-5; DNA: TGTGCCAGCAGCTCCTTCAACTCCTACGAGCAGTACTTC; CDR3: CASSSFNSYEQYF
D: TRBD1; J: TRBJ1-4; size: -; V: TRBV5-1; DNA: TGCGCCAGCAGCTTGGGACAGGGAACTAATGAAAAACTGTTTTTT; CDR3: CASSLGQGTNEKLFF
D: -; J: TRBJ2-7; size: -; V: TRBV13; DNA: TGTGCCAGCAGCCGGGACGGCTCCTACGAGCAGTACTTC; CDR3: CASSRDGSYEQYF
D: -; J: TRBJ1-6; size: -; V: TRBV5-1; DNA: TGCGCCAGCAGCTTGGCCGGACAAGGGTCACCCCTCCACTTT; CDR3: CASSLAGQGSPLHF
D: -; J: TRBJ2-2; size: -; V: TRBV7-9; DNA: TGTGCCAGCAGCTTAGAATGGGGGGAGCTGTTTTTT; CDR3: CASSLEWGELFF
D: TRBD2; J: TRBJ2-1; size: -; V: TRBV7-9; DNA: TGTGCCAGCAGCTGGAGGACTAGCGGGAGAGGTGGAGAAAATGAGCAGTTCTTC; CDR3: CASSWRTSGRGGENEQFF
D: -; J: TRBJ1-1; size: -; V: TRBV28; DNA: TGTGCCAGCACTACGATAAAAAAGGACTTAAGGGGGACTGAAGCTTTCTTT; CDR3: CASTTIKKDLRGTEAFF
D: TRBD2; J: TRBJ2-2; size: -; V: TRBV9; DNA: TGTGCCAGCAGCGAGGGGACTAGCGGGCTAACCGGGGAGCTGTTTTTT; CDR3: CASSEGTSGLTGELFF
D: -; J: TRBJ1-1; size: -; V: TRBV5-8; DNA: TGTGCCAGCAGCCTGGGACCCATGAACACTGAAGCTTTCTTT; CDR3: CASSLGPMNTEAFF
D: -; J: TRBJ2-3; size: -; V: TRBV3-1/TRBV3-2; DNA: TGTGCCAGCAGGTCGGACCACACAGATACGCAGTATTTT; CDR3: CASRSDHTDTQYF
D: TRBD1; J: TRBJ1-1; size: -; V: TRBV6-6; DNA: TGTGCCAGCAGTCAACAGGGGGCGCGGGACACTGAAGCTTTCTTT; CDR3: CASSQQGARDTEAFF
D: -; J: TRBJ1-1; size: -; V: TRBV3-1/TRBV3-2; DNA: TGTGCCAGCAGCTCCCGAGGGGGGAACACTGAAGCTTTCTTT; CDR3: CASSSRGGNTEAFF
D: TRBD1; J: TRBJ1-2; size: -; V: TRBV4-2; DNA: TGTGCCAGCAGCCAAACCCTAACCGGGACAGGAAGAGTAAACTATGGCTACACCTTC; CDR3: CASSQTLTGTGRVNYGYTF
D: -; J: TRBJ1-1; size: -; V: TRBV9; DNA: TGTGCCAGCAGCGTAGAAGGCAGGGAGGACACTGAAGCTTTCTTT; CDR3: CASSVEGREDTEAFF
D: -; J: TRBJ2-7; size: -; V: TRBV5-7; DNA: TGTGCCAGCAGCTTGGCGTACGAGCAGTACTTC; CDR3: CASSLAYEQYF
D: -; J: TRBJ2-1; size: -; V: TRBV11-2; DNA: TGTGCCAGCAGCTCCTTAGAGGGCTACAATGAGCAGTTCTTC; CDR3: CASSSLEGYNEQFF
D: TRBD1; J: TRBJ2-5; size: once; V: TRBV7-6; DNA: TGTGCCAGCAGCAAACGGATGGGACAGGGGTACCAAGAGACCCAGTACTTC; CDR3: CASSKRMGQGYQETQYF
D: TRBD1; J: TRBJ1-6; size: few; V: TRBV28; DNA: TGTGCCAGCAGTTTATCCCAGGGGGGCGGGGCGAGTTCACCCCTCCACTTT; CDR3: CASSLSQGGGASSPLHF
D: -; J: TRBJ2-7; size: -; V: TRBV3-1/TRBV3-2; DNA: TGTGCCAGCAGCCAAGCGGCGGGGCTCGAGCAGTACTTC; CDR3: CASSQAAGLEQYF
D: -; J: TRBJ1-4; size: -; V: TRBV6-2/TRBV6-3; DNA: TGTGCCAGCAGTCCCCGTTGGGGCCGAACTAATGAAAAACTGTTTTTT; CDR3: CASSPRWGRTNEKLFF
D: -; J: TRBJ2-4; size: -; V: TRBV2; DNA: TGTGCCAGCAGGAGAGCGATAGCCAAAAACATTCAGTACTTC; CDR3: CASRRAIAKNIQYF
D: TRBD1; J: TRBJ1-2; size: -; V: TRBV6-5; DNA: TGTGCCAGCAGAAAACAGGGGTGGAACAATGGCTACACCTTC; CDR3: CASRKQGWNNGYTF